This T cell receptor (beta chain) was sequenced during a study of graft-versus-host responses after intestinal transplantation. Study background: Transplants given to recipients were multivisceral, liver-intestinal, or isolated intestinal. Every one of the recipients received anti-thymocyte globulin induction and afterwards took tacrolimus and steroids for approximately three years. General observations from the study: Declines in HvG clones occurring early post-transplant were associated with peak circulating GvH clone levels. The presence of high graft-versus-host to host-versus-graft clonal ratios in allografts characterized patients with graft-donor T cell macrochimerism.

TCRdb's table, derived via immunoSEQ multiplex PCR, lists solely in-frame clones and lacks some. Among over 45,000 clones, about 90% were seen once, and the ten largest hold approximately 1.6%. Germline assignment: CDR1 SGHAT and CDR2 FQNNGV. With 3 bases clipped from V and 1 base from J, the junction kept 3 bases outside the gene matches. This CDR3 has 14 amino acids. With regard to this clone: Antigen unknown.

The source was PBMCs, collected 26 days after transplant. The V call is TRBV11-2, the J call TRBJ2-7, with TRBD2 identical over 7 bases. The sequence was collected from a human patient who received an intestinal transplant, so some T cells may come from the graft donor. DNA of the CDR3: TGTGCCAGCAGCTTTCACGGGGGGTCCTACGAGCAGTACTTC. Amino acids: CASSFHGGSYEQYF.